These 5 T cell receptor beta chains share one sample of origin, sequenced in a study of T cell responses to AZD1222 COVID-19 vaccine. The table came from immunoSEQ multiplex PCR; TCRdb's copy has only in-frame clones and leaves some out. The sample contains 120,000 or so clones, about nine tenths of which appear only once. Sequencing was performed on peripheral blood, taken on day 0 of AZD1222 vaccination. The source is an adult in good health.

V usage is TRBV18 and J usage is TRBJ2-1, with 8 bases that match TRBD1. V shed 0 bases and J 7 bases; nucleotides not matched to a gene: 11. Per the germline V gene, CDR1 is KGHSH and CDR2 is LQKENI. This CDR3 contains 17 residues. CDR3: CASSPPVRDRFRNEQFF. The CDR3 DNA sequence: TGTGCCAGCTCACCACCAGTTCGGGACAGGTTTAGGAATGAGCAGTTCTTC. The full variable domain, rest sourced from reference TRBV18 and TRBJ2-1, is NAGVMQNPRHLVRRRGQEARLRCSPMKGHSHVYWYRQLPEEGLKFMVYLQKENIIDESGMPKERFSAEFPKEGPSILRIQQVVRGDSAAYFCASSPPVRDRFRNEQFFGPGTRLTVL.

This chain uses TRBV20-1 with TRBJ1-5, with D possibly being TRBD1 (5 bases). CDR1 DFQATT and CDR2 SNEGSKA come from the germline V gene (reference sequence). The ends were cut back, 5 bases at V and 12 bases at J, with 14 bases in the middle. The CDR3 has 11 residues. The CDR3 DNA sequence: TGCAGTGCTCCCGAGGGACCTAGCCAGCATTTT. This gives the protein CSAPEGPSQHF.

The V and J genes are TRBV5-6 and TRBJ1-2, with a possible D match to TRBD1 (5 bases). The V gene lost 1 base and the J gene lost 1 base, with 17 bases spanning the gap. The CDR3 covers 17 residues. In germline, CDR1 is SGHDT, CDR2 YYEEEE. CDR3 bases: TGTGCCAGCAGCTTGCCCCACGGGGGACCGAGTAACTATGGCTACACCTTC. It codes for CASSLPHGGPSNYGYTF.

The chain has TRBV30 and TRBJ1-1; possible D gene TRBD1, 6 bases. The length of the CDR3 is 14 residues. Germline CDR1 and CDR2: GTSNPN and SVGIG (reference sequence). V was cut by 2 bases and J by 11 bases, with 21 bases left in between. CDR3 sequence: CAWSRALLQGEAFF. The DNA for the CDR3 is TGTGCCTGGAGTCGGGCGTTATTACAGGGTGAGGCTTTCTTT.

This clone appeared a single time. J is TRBJ1-2 and V is TRBV6-5; D is perhaps TRBD1 (6 bases). Looked up from germline, CDR1 is MNHEY and CDR2 is SVGAGI. V lost 0 bases, J lost 6 bases, and 8 bases lay in between. This CDR3 comprises 13 residues. CDR3 sequence reads: CASSYSPGDGYTF. The CDR3, as DNA: TGTGCCAGCAGTTACTCACCAGGGGATGGCTACACCTTC.